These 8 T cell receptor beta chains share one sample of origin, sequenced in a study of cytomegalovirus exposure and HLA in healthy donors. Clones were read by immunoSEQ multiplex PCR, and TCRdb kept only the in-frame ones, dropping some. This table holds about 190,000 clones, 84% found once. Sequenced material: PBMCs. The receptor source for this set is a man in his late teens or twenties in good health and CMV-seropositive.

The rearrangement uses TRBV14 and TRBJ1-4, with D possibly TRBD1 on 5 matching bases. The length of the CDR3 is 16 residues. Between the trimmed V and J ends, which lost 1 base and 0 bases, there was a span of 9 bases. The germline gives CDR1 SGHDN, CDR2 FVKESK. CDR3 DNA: TGTGCCAGCAGCCAAGTTTTCAGGGCAACTAATGAAAAACTGTTTTTT. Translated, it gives CASSQVFRATNEKLFF.

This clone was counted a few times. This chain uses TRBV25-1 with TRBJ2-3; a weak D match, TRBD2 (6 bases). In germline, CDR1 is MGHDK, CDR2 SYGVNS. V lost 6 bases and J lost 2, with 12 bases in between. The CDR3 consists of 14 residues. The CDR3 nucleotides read TGTGCCAGCAGCGGACTACACAACACAGATACGCAGTATTTT. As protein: CASSGLHNTDTQYF. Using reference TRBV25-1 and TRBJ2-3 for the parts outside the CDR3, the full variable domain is EADIYQTPRYLVIGTGKKITLECSQTMGHDKMYWYQQDPGMELHLIHYSYGVNSTEKGDLSSESTVSRIRTEHFPLTLESARPSHTSQYLCASSGLHNTDTQYFGPGTRLTVL.

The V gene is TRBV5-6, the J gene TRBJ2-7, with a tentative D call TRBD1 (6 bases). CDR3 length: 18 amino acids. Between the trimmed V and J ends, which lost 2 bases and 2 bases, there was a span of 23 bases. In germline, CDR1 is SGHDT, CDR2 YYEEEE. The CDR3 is CASSFITGRLYKTYEQYF. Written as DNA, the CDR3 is TGTGCCAGCAGCTTTATTACAGGGCGCCTATATAAAACCTACGAGCAGTACTTC. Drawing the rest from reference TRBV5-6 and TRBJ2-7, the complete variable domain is DAGVTQSPTHLIKTRGQQVTLRCSPKSGHDTVSWYQQALGQGPQFIFQYYEEEERQRGNFPDRFSGHQFPNYSSELNVNALLLGDSALYLCASSFITGRLYKTYEQYFGPGTRLTVT.

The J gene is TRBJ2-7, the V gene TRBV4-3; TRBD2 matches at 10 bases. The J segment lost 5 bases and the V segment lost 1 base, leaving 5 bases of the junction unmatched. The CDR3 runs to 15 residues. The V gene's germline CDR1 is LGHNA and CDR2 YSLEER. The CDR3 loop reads CASSQVALAGDEQYF. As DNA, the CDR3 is TGCGCCAGCAGCCAAGTTGCTCTAGCGGGAGACGAGCAGTACTTC.

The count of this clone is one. CDR3: CASSQGLAGGPGDTGELFF. CDR3 bases: TGTGCCAGCAGCCAGGGACTAGCGGGAGGGCCGGGGGACACCGGGGAGCTGTTTTTT. The rearrangement links TRBV9 to TRBJ2-2, with TRBD2 matching 16 bases. V shed 4 bases and J 3 bases; nucleotides not matched to a gene: 9. Germline values: CDR1 SGDLS, CDR2 YYNGEE. There are 19 residues in the CDR3.

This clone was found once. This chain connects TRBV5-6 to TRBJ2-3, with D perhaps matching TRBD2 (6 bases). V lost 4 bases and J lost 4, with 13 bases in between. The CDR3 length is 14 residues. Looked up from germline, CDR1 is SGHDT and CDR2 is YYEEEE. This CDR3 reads CASSPRLDSDTQYF. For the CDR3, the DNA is TGTGCCAGCAGCCCTAGACTAGATTCAGATACGCAGTATTTT.

The CDR3 sequence: CAWSVDRHSYEQYF. The CDR3 DNA sequence: TGTGCCTGGAGTGTGGACAGGCACTCCTACGAGCAGTACTTC. This chain connects TRBV30 to TRBJ2-7; 7 bases are a match to TRBD1. The CDR3 contains 14 residues. Germline CDR1 is GTSNPN and CDR2 is SVGIG (reference sequence). The trim removed 0 bases at V and 0 bases at J, leaving 2 bases unmatched. Drawing the rest from reference TRBV30 and TRBJ2-7, the complete variable domain is SQTIHQWPATLVQPVGSPLSLECTVEGTSNPNLYWYRQAAGRGLQLLFYSVGIGQISSEVPQNLSASRPQDRQFILSSKKLLLSDSGFYLCAWSVDRHSYEQYFGPGTRLTVT.

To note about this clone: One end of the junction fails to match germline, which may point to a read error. The DNA for the CDR3 is TGCGCCAGCACCTTGGTTGGGACTTTACCCTACGAGCAGTACTTC. It yields the protein CASTLVGTLPYEQYF. J is TRBJ2-7 and V is TRBV5-1, with a tentative D call TRBD2 (6 bases). CDR3 size: 15 residues. Germline CDR1 and CDR2: SGHRS and YFSETQ.